The 28 T cell receptor beta chains in this list originate from one sample, sequenced in a study of T cells after yellow fever vaccination. TCRdb reanalysed the 5' RACE reads using MiXCR and keeps one entry per CDR3 protein. The profile shows 620,000 or so distinct CDR3 sequences, around 16% of them singletons. Sequenced material: PBMCs, taken about 5 days after the first yellow fever vaccination. These receptors all come from a man between 18 and 29 years old who received the YFV17D yellow fever vaccine.

There are many counts of this clonotype. The CDR3 reads CASSRTEYNEQFF. CDR3 DNA: TGTGCCAGCAGCCGGACAGAGTACAATGAGCAGTTCTTC. V is TRBV7-2 and J is TRBJ2-1, with D tentatively TRBD1 (6 bases). V was clipped by 5 bases and J by 4 bases, with 9 bases between them. The length of the CDR3 is 13 residues. Germline V gives CDR1 SGHTA, CDR2 FQGNSA.

This clonotype was picked up a small number of times. The chain combines TRBV9 with TRBJ2-1; 10 bases fit TRBD2. Looked up from germline, CDR1 is SGDLS and CDR2 is YYNGEE. Trimming at V came to 4 bases and at J to 5 bases, leaving 6 bases not matched to a gene. CDR3 length: 15 amino acids. CDR3 DNA sequence: TGTGCCAGCAGCCCCCGGACTAGCGGCCACAATGAGCAGTTCTTC. It specifies CASSPRTSGHNEQFF.

J is TRBJ2-7 and V is TRBV5-1, with 8 positions matching TRBD1. Germline V gene data show CDR1 as SGHRS and CDR2 as YFSETQ. This CDR3 region has 15 residues. V gave up 2 bases and J gave up 0 bases; unmatched junction bases: 4. The CDR3 DNA sequence: TGCGCCAGCAGCTTACAGGGGGAAATCTCCTACGAGCAGTACTTC. It specifies CASSLQGEISYEQYF.

This clonotype was observed a handful of times. The CDR3 DNA follows: TGTGCCAGCAGCTTAGGGACCGCGGCTTTCTTT. As protein: CASSLGTAAFF. V gene TRBV5-4 combines with J gene TRBJ1-1, with D possibly being TRBD1 (5 bases). The ends were cut back, 2 bases at V and 11 bases at J, with 10 bases in the middle. Germline CDR1 reads SGHNT; CDR2 reads YYREEE (reference sequence). The CDR3 length is 11 residues.

In its sample, this clonotype was seen a few times. The CDR3 is CASSHGDGGYTF. The CDR3 DNA follows: TGTGCCAGCAGTCACGGGGACGGGGGCTACACCTTC. V gene TRBV12-3 or TRBV12-4 combines with J gene TRBJ1-2; maybe TRBD1 (5 bases). The V end lost 5 bases, the J end lost 8 bases, and 12 bases lay between the germline ends. CDR3 length: 12 residues.

This clonotype has ten or more counts. V gene TRBV5-1 combines with J gene TRBJ2-3; D possibly corresponds to TRBD2 (6 bases). Germline loops: CDR1 SGHRS, CDR2 YFSETQ. The CDR3 contains 15 residues. The V end was cut by 4 bases, the J end by 6 bases, with 18 bases between. CDR3 in DNA: TGCGCCAGCAGCATTGGTCTGACCCGGGGGGATACGCAGTATTTT. It specifies CASSIGLTRGDTQYF. Looking up the rest from reference TRBV5-1 and TRBJ2-3 gives the full variable domain: KAGVTQTPRYLIKTRGQQVTLSCSPISGHRSVSWYQQTPGQGLQFLFEYFSETQRNKGNFPGRFSGRQFSNSRSEMNVSTLELGDSALYLCASSIGLTRGDTQYFGPGTRLTVL.

The chain carries TRBV5-1 and TRBJ2-7, with TRBD1 identical over 10 bases. This CDR3 spans 16 amino acids. The germline gives CDR1 SGHRS, CDR2 YFSETQ. The ends lost 5 bases at V and 5 bases at J; junction bases unmatched: 13. The CDR3 here is CASRTIPGQGFNEQYF. In DNA, the CDR3 is TGCGCCAGCAGGACAATTCCGGGACAGGGGTTCAACGAGCAGTACTTC.

This clonotype has more than one count but fewer than ten. The chain employs TRBV15 and TRBJ1-4; TRBD1 is a possible D gene (6 bases). CDR3 length: 15 residues. Germline-derived CDR1 and CDR2 are LNHNV and YYDKDF (reference sequence). The V end was cut by 4 bases, the J end by 0 bases, with 9 bases between. The CDR3 is CATSNRQATNEKLFF. DNA of the CDR3: TGTGCCACCAGCAACCGACAGGCAACTAATGAAAAACTGTTTTTT.

This clonotype was seen more than once but under ten times. This chain links TRBV4-1 with TRBJ2-5, with TRBD2 matching over 10 bases. Germline trimming cut 2 bases from V and 5 bases from J; bases unmatched to any gene: 5. The germline gives CDR1 MGHRA, CDR2 YSYEKL. CDR3 length: 15 residues. Written as DNA, the CDR3 is TGCGCCAGCAGCCAAAGCGGGGGGGCCGTGGAGACCCAGTACTTC. Translation: CASSQSGGAVETQYF.

The table lists this clonotype with a few counts. The rearrangement joins TRBV4-1 to TRBJ2-5, with D possibly being TRBD1 (7 bases). Germline loops: CDR1 MGHRA, CDR2 YSYEKL. The CDR3 has 17 residues. With 5 bases removed from V and 5 bases from J, the gap between germline ends came to 24 bases. The CDR3 DNA reads TGCGCCAGCAGCGAAGGGACAGCCAAACCCGGGAGCGAGACCCAGTACTTC. It codes for CASSEGTAKPGSETQYF.

The sample holds many counts of this clonotype. The V and J genes are TRBV7-3 and TRBJ2-1; perhaps TRBD1 as D (6 bases). The CDR3 has 14 residues. CDR1 SGHTA and CDR2 FQGTGA come from the germline V gene. The V gene lost 3 bases and the J gene lost 2 bases, with 8 bases spanning the gap. The CDR3 sequence: CASSLGAAYNEQFF. The CDR3 DNA sequence: TGTGCCAGCAGCTTGGGGGCTGCCTACAATGAGCAGTTCTTC.

This clonotype was observed a handful of times. This chain uses TRBV5-1 with TRBJ1-1; a possible D gene is TRBD1 (6 bases). This CDR3 has 14 residues. V was trimmed by 1 base and J by 4 bases, leaving 11 bases between them. Germline V gene sequence: CDR1 SGHRS, CDR2 YFSETQ. CDR3 DNA sequence: TGCGCCAGCAGCTTGCAGGGGACGGGCACTGAAGCTTTCTTT. Amino acids: CASSLQGTGTEAFF.

The table lists this clonotype with a few counts. The chain is built from TRBV20-1 and TRBJ1-2, with 7 bases that match TRBD1. CDR1 is DFQATT and CDR2 is SNEGSKA in the germline V gene (reference sequence). The CDR3 totals 14 residues. J was trimmed by 4 bases and V by 4 bases; bases with no gene match: 9. The CDR3 coding sequence is TGCAGTGCTACTGGGACAGATTCTCGCTATGGCTACACCTTC. As protein: CSATGTDSRYGYTF.

The chain carries TRBV2 and TRBJ2-5; 8 nucleotides agree with TRBD1. The CDR3 extends over 14 amino acids. Germline trimming cut 5 bases from V and 5 bases from J; bases unmatched to any gene: 7. Per germline, CDR1 SNHLY and CDR2 FYNNEI. The CDR3 spells CASSIGQGYETQYF. The CDR3 nucleotides read TGTGCCAGCAGTATCGGACAGGGCTACGAGACCCAGTACTTC.

The V call is TRBV28, the J call TRBJ1-3; D gene ambiguous. The V end was cut by 1 base, the J end by 0 bases, with 7 bases between. The CDR3 contains 15 residues. The germline V gene encodes CDR1 MDHEN and CDR2 SYDVKM. CDR3 protein: CASSLLLPSGNTIYF. The CDR3 nucleotides are TGTGCCAGCAGTTTATTGCTCCCCTCTGGAAACACCATATATTTT. The variable domain in full, with the rest retrieved from reference TRBV28 and TRBJ1-3, is DVKVTQSSRYLVKRTGEKVFLECVQDMDHENMFWYRQDPGLGLRLIYFSYDVKMKEKGDIPEGYSVSREKKERFSLILESASTNQTSMYLCASSLLLPSGNTIYFGEGSWLTVV.

This clonotype was counted only a few times. This chain connects TRBV7-8 to TRBJ2-1; D may be TRBD2 (6 bases). V lost 2 bases and J lost 4, with 15 bases in between. This CDR3 comprises 16 residues. CDR1 is SGHVS and CDR2 is FQNEAQ in the germline V gene. The CDR3 protein is CASSLMGRQSYNEQFF. The CDR3 bases are TGTGCCAGCAGCTTAATGGGGAGGCAGTCTTACAATGAGCAGTTCTTC.

This clonotype was found a few times. The chain carries TRBV12-3 or TRBV12-4 and TRBJ2-1; 10 bases are a match to TRBD2. Trimming at V came to 1 base and at J to 10 bases, leaving 1 base not matched to a gene. The CDR3 runs to 13 residues. The CDR3 reads CASSLGGLAEQFF. The CDR3 bases are TGTGCCAGCAGTTTAGGGGGACTAGCGGAGCAGTTCTTC.

The gene calls are TRBV20-1 and TRBJ1-1; D remains unclear. The CDR3 length is 14 residues. V was trimmed by 0 bases and J by 4 bases, leaving 12 bases between them. The V gene's germline CDR1 is DFQATT and CDR2 SNEGSKA (reference sequence). The CDR3: CSARDSKGVTEAFF. CDR3 bases: TGCAGTGCTAGAGATAGCAAGGGCGTCACTGAAGCTTTCTTT.

The gene calls are TRBV7-9 and TRBJ1-4; the match to TRBD1 covers 8 bases. V shed 2 bases, J shed 8 bases, and the junction held 7 bases outside the gene matches. Germline V gene data show CDR1 as SEHNR and CDR2 as FQNEAQ (reference sequence). The CDR3 is 15 amino acids. Here the CDR3 reads CASSLPDRVGEKLFF. In DNA form, the CDR3 reads TGTGCCAGCAGCTTACCGGACAGGGTGGGCGAAAAACTGTTTTTT.

This clonotype was recorded a few times. V is TRBV20-1 and J is TRBJ2-3, with 13 bases lining up with TRBD2. The V gene's germline CDR1 is DFQATT and CDR2 SNEGSKA (reference sequence). The CDR3 length is 19 residues. J lost 0 bases, V lost 5 bases, and 14 bases had no gene match. The CDR3 nucleotides are TGCAGTGCTCAAAACCAGGAACTAGCGGGGGGGCCAAGCACAGATACGCAGTATTTT. This translates into CSAQNQELAGGPSTDTQYF.

The rearrangement joins TRBV7-3 to TRBJ1-3, with D unresolved. CDR3 length equals 16 residues. The V gene's germline CDR1 is SGHTA and CDR2 FQGTGA. Trimming left V 5 bases short and J 0 bases short, with 14 bases between. CDR3 sequence (DNA): TGTGCCAGCAGCCCGGCCGCGGCCAACTCTGGAAACACCATATATTTT. Its protein product is CASSPAAANSGNTIYF.

This clonotype occurred a few times. The V and J genes are TRBV7-8 and TRBJ1-3; no clear D gene. Trimming removed 1 base at V and 10 bases at J, with 14 bases between. CDR3 length: 14 amino acids. From germline, CDR1 is SGHVS and CDR2 FQNEAQ. In nucleotides, the CDR3 is TGTGCCAGCAGCTTAGGGGGATCCCACGCGACCATATATTTT. The encoded protein is CASSLGGSHATIYF.

This clonotype has just a few counts. The chain recombines TRBV4-2 with TRBJ2-7; D assignment may be TRBD1 or TRBD2 (5 bases each). Germline CDR1 is LGHNA and CDR2 is YNFKEQ. The CDR3 sequence is 13 residues long. Trimming left V 3 bases short and J 6 bases short, with 12 bases between. DNA for the CDR3: TGTGCCAGCAGCCAGACAGAGCGGATCGAGCAGTACTTC. It codes for CASSQTERIEQYF.

CDR3 nucleotides: TGTGCCAGCAGCTTAGCCGGGACAGGGAGATCCTACAATGAGCAGTTCTTC. It specifies CASSLAGTGRSYNEQFF. This chain joins TRBV7-6 and TRBJ2-1; 9 positions agree with TRBD1. V shed 0 bases and J 1 base; nucleotides not matched to a gene: 4. In germline, CDR1 is SGHVS, CDR2 FNYEAQ. This CDR3 spans 17 amino acids.

The rearrangement uses TRBV14 and TRBJ1-1; no clear D. The CDR3 length is 12 residues. Germline V gene data show CDR1 as SGHDN and CDR2 as FVKESK. V was shortened by 4 bases and J by 5 bases, with 8 bases between the two germline ends. CDR3 DNA sequence: TGTGCCAGCAGCCCCGGGCCTACTGAAGCTTTCTTT. Protein product: CASSPGPTEAFF.

CDR3 in amino acids: CATSDRRLAGDTDTQYF. The CDR3 nucleotides are TGTGCCACCAGTGACCGCAGACTAGCGGGGGACACAGATACGCAGTATTTT. The chain combines TRBV24-1 with TRBJ2-3, with 12 bases lining up with TRBD2. J lost 2 bases, V lost 4 bases, and 6 bases had no gene match. Germline V gene sequence: CDR1 KGHDR, CDR2 SFDVKD. This CDR3 comprises 17 residues.

This clonotype was detected a few times. The rearrangement joins TRBV12-2 to TRBJ2-5; the D call of TRBD2 is as the table states it, not checked on the DNA. TRBV12-2 is a known pseudogene. The CDR3 length is 16 residues. For the CDR3, the DNA is TGTGCAAGTCGCTCCGTCGGCCGTAGCGGCGCAGAGACCCAGTACTTC. Its protein is CASRSVGRSGAETQYF.

J is TRBJ2-1 and V is TRBV3-1; D is possibly TRBD1 (5 bases). This CDR3 has 14 amino acids. Trimming shortened V by 1 base and J by 4 bases, and 8 bases separated the two germline ends. CDR1 and CDR2 from the germline V gene are LGHDT and YNNKEL (reference sequence). This chain's CDR3 is CASSQGQRYNEQFF. The CDR3 DNA sequence: TGTGCCAGCAGCCAAGGACAGCGATACAATGAGCAGTTCTTC.